The 23 T cell receptor beta chains listed next were all sequenced from one sample in a study of blood T cell repertoires in COVID-19. Assay: immunoSEQ multiplex PCR; the TCRdb copy retains only in-frame clones and omits some. The sample contains fewer than 250,000 clones, roughly 83% of which appear only once. What was sequenced was peripheral blood. Every receptor here comes from a woman at least 80 years old with COVID-19, enrolled during active disease.

This chain joins TRBV28 and TRBJ2-1; tentative D call: TRBD2 (6 bases). The CDR3 loop spans 16 amino acids. Germline values: CDR1 MDHEN, CDR2 SYDVKM. Trimming shortened V by 6 bases and J by 6 bases, and 21 bases separated the two germline ends. The CDR3 is CASRTGGDPGLNEQFF. DNA for the CDR3: TGTGCCAGCAGGACCGGCGGGGACCCGGGGCTCAATGAGCAGTTCTTC.

J is TRBJ1-2 and V is TRBV7-9; D call uncertain. Trimming pared 1 base from V and 4 bases from J, leaving 10 bases between. CDR3 length: 14 amino acids. From germline, CDR1 is SEHNR and CDR2 FQNEAQ (reference sequence). CDR3: CASSLGTGFYGYTF. The CDR3 coding sequence is TGTGCCAGCAGCTTAGGAACGGGGTTCTATGGCTACACCTTC. The complete variable domain, with remaining parts taken from reference TRBV7-9 and TRBJ1-2, reads DTGVSQNPRHKITKRGQNVTFRCDPISEHNRLYWYRQTLGQGPEFLTYFQNEAQLEKSRLLSDRFSAERPKGSFSTLEIQRTEQGDSAMYLCASSLGTGFYGYTFGSGTRLTVV.

This chain joins TRBV19 and TRBJ1-1; D call uncertain. The CDR3 is made up of 13 amino acids. Germline V gene data show CDR1 as LNHDA and CDR2 as SQIVND (reference sequence). With 10 bases removed from V and 3 bases from J, the gap between germline ends came to 15 bases. The CDR3 coding sequence is TGTGCCATGGGCACTCACACGGACACTGAAGCTTTCTTT. Protein product: CAMGTHTDTEAFF.

This chain joins TRBV19 and TRBJ2-3; 13 bases map to TRBD2. The CDR3 is 16 amino acids. V trimming: 3 bases; J trimming: 1 base; junction bases outside the gene matches: 1. Germline-derived CDR1 and CDR2 are LNHDA and SQIVND (reference sequence). For the CDR3, the DNA is TGTGCCAGTAGTATCGGGACTAGCGGGGGCACAGATACGCAGTATTTT. Translated, it gives CASSIGTSGGTDTQYF.

The chain uses TRBV19 and TRBJ2-3, with TRBD2 identical over 12 bases. The CDR3 has 14 residues. V was pared by 6 bases and J by 5 bases, with 3 bases of the junction left unmatched. Germline CDR1 reads LNHDA; CDR2 reads SQIVND (reference sequence). CDR3 DNA sequence: TGTGCCAGTAGCACTAGCGGGGGGCTAGATACGCAGTATTTT. Translation gives CASSTSGGLDTQYF.

The chain employs TRBV11-2 and TRBJ1-1; D gene uncertain. Germline V gives CDR1 SGHAT, CDR2 FQNNGV. The V end was cut by 1 base, the J end by 5 bases, with 8 bases between. This CDR3 comprises 13 residues. Here the CDR3 reads CASSLVRETEAFF. Here the CDR3 DNA reads TGTGCCAGCAGCTTAGTCCGGGAGACTGAAGCTTTCTTT. Full variable domain (outside the CDR3, taken from reference TRBV11-2 and TRBJ1-1): EAGVAQSPRYKIIEKRQSVAFWCNPISGHATLYWYQQILGQGPKLLIQFQNNGVVDDSQLPKDRFSAERLKGVDSTLKIQPAKLEDSAVYLCASSLVRETEAFFGQGTRLTVV.

The gene calls are TRBV2 and TRBJ2-5; D is ambiguous. The CDR3 covers 11 residues. Germline V gives CDR1 SNHLY, CDR2 FYNNEI. Trimming pared 5 bases from V and 5 bases from J, leaving 6 bases between. CDR3 loop: CASSFVETQYF. CDR3 coding DNA: TGTGCCAGCAGTTTCGTGGAGACCCAGTACTTC.

CDR3: CASSIIGRGRYSNQPQHF. The CDR3 DNA is TGTGCCAGTAGTATTATTGGCAGGGGCAGATATAGCAATCAGCCCCAGCATTTT. The V call is TRBV19, the J call TRBJ1-5; D may be TRBD1 (6 bases). CDR1 and CDR2 (germline): LNHDA, SQIVND (reference sequence). V shed 3 bases and J shed 0 bases, with 18 bases lying between them. CDR3 size: 18 residues.

This clone was seen just once. V is TRBV2 and J is TRBJ2-3; D is unresolved. The V end lost 5 bases, the J end lost 0 bases, and 3 bases lay between the germline ends. Looked up from germline, CDR1 is SNHLY and CDR2 is FYNNEI. CDR3 length equals 12 residues. CDR3 sequence reads: CASSSSTDTQYF. As DNA, the CDR3 is TGTGCCAGCAGTAGCAGCACAGATACGCAGTATTTT.

The V gene is TRBV6-2 or TRBV6-3, the J gene TRBJ2-7; TRBD2 might be the D (6 bases). The V end lost 5 bases, the J end lost 7 bases, and 9 bases lay between the germline ends. Germline values: CDR1 MNHEY, CDR2 SVGEGT. The CDR3 is 11 residues long. The CDR3 reads CASSKGTEQYF. For the CDR3, the DNA is TGTGCCAGCAGTAAGGGGACTGAGCAGTACTTC.

The chain recombines TRBV5-1 with TRBJ2-3; 12 positions agree with TRBD2. CDR1 SGHRS and CDR2 YFSETQ come from the germline V gene. The CDR3 consists of 15 residues. With V trimmed by 3 bases and J by 5 bases, 4 bases remained unmatched. CDR3 loop: CASSSSGGAIDTQYF. The CDR3 bases are TGCGCCAGCAGCTCTAGCGGGGGGGCCATAGATACGCAGTATTTT.

The rearrangement joins TRBV10-3 to TRBJ1-6; possibly TRBD1 for D (6 bases). Trimming pared 10 bases from V and 9 bases from J, leaving 22 bases between. Germline CDR1 ENHRY, CDR2 SYGVKD. The CDR3 spans 15 residues. CDR3 nucleotides: TGTGCCACCTTTCAAGGGGGGGCGAGAAGTTCACCCCTCCACTTT. It translates to CATFQGGARSSPLHF.

In regard to this clone: Other DNA sequences in this sample translate to the same CDR3. V and J are TRBV5-1 and TRBJ1-2, with D perhaps TRBD1 (5 bases). Germline CDR1 is SGHRS and CDR2 is YFSETQ. The CDR3 has 14 amino acids. Trimming pared 4 bases from V and 1 base from J, leaving 11 bases between. In DNA, the CDR3 is TGCGCCAGCAGCCCGGAAGGGGTTAACTATGGCTACACCTTC. It codes for CASSPEGVNYGYTF.

This chain connects TRBV25-1 to TRBJ1-3; D is perhaps TRBD1 (6 bases). The CDR3 has 15 amino acids. Germline lookup yields CDR1 MGHDK and CDR2 SYGVNS. V was cut by 5 bases and J by 4 bases, with 15 bases left in between. The CDR3 protein is CASSSGAAGGNTIYF. The CDR3 bases are TGTGCCAGCAGTTCAGGGGCTGCTGGAGGAAACACCATATATTTT.

V is TRBV5-6 and J is TRBJ2-5; 9 bases agree with TRBD2. With V trimmed by 3 bases and J by 3 bases, 3 bases remained unmatched. This CDR3 has 14 residues. Germline lookup yields CDR1 SGHDT and CDR2 YYEEEE. This CDR3 reads CASSYGTSKETQYF. CDR3 DNA sequence: TGTGCCAGCAGCTATGGGACTAGCAAAGAGACCCAGTACTTC. Full variable domain (missing parts from reference TRBV5-6 and TRBJ2-5): DAGVTQSPTHLIKTRGQQVTLRCSPKSGHDTVSWYQQALGQGPQFIFQYYEEEERQRGNFPDRFSGHQFPNYSSELNVNALLLGDSALYLCASSYGTSKETQYFGPGTRLLVL.

The rearrangement joins TRBV5-1 to TRBJ1-3; no clear D. Deletions cut 4 bases from V and 0 bases from J, with 11 bases between. Germline assignment: CDR1 SGHRS and CDR2 YFSETQ. There are 15 residues in the CDR3. The CDR3 is CASSVTGSSGNTIYF. CDR3 nucleotides: TGCGCCAGCAGCGTCACGGGGAGCTCTGGAAACACCATATATTTT. The variable domain in full, completed from reference TRBV5-1 and TRBJ1-3, reads KAGVTQTPRYLIKTRGQQVTLSCSPISGHRSVSWYQQTPGQGLQFLFEYFSETQRNKGNFPGRFSGRQFSNSRSEMNVSTLELGDSALYLCASSVTGSSGNTIYFGEGSWLTVV.

The V gene is TRBV19, the J gene TRBJ2-4, with 9 bases that match TRBD1. V lost 8 bases to trimming and J lost 1 base; unmatched junction nucleotides: 9. Germline lookup yields CDR1 LNHDA and CDR2 SQIVND (reference sequence). The CDR3 loop spans 16 amino acids. CDR3 coding DNA: TGTGCCAGTTCCCAACAGGGGGCGGTGGCCAAAAACATTCAGTACTTC. This gives the protein CASSQQGAVAKNIQYF.

In this sample, this clone turned up once. The CDR3 sequence is CATSAVGSGGTEAFF. CDR3 in DNA: TGTGCCACCAGTGCGGTTGGTTCGGGGGGCACTGAAGCTTTCTTT. The rearrangement joins TRBV24-1 to TRBJ1-1; perhaps TRBD1 as D (5 bases). Germline V lookup: CDR1 KGHDR, CDR2 SFDVKD. Trimming took off 5 bases at V and 4 bases at J, with 16 bases between the two ends. The CDR3 covers 15 residues.

CDR3 sequence reads: CASTYEISGNTIYF. The CDR3 bases are TGTGCCAGCACCTACGAGATCTCTGGAAACACCATATATTTT. The chain carries TRBV6-5 and TRBJ1-3; D is unclear. This CDR3 region has 14 residues. V was cut by 7 bases and J by 0 bases, with 10 bases left in between. Germline loops: CDR1 MNHEY, CDR2 SVGAGI.

J is TRBJ1-1 and V is TRBV5-5; D unclear. V lost 0 bases, J lost 2 bases, and 14 bases lay in between. This CDR3 spans 16 amino acids. Germline CDR1 and CDR2: SGHKS and YYEKEE (reference sequence). The CDR3 DNA sequence: TGTGCCAGCAGCTTGGTAAACCGGGATCCCAACACTGAAGCTTTCTTT. Translating gives CASSLVNRDPNTEAFF.

The rearrangement uses TRBV12-5 and TRBJ2-1, with D maybe TRBD2 (5 bases). The germline V and J ends were trimmed by 6 bases and 4 bases, with 19 bases remaining between them. The CDR3 consists of 16 residues. Germline V gene lookup returns CDR1 LGHNT and CDR2 FRNRAP. The CDR3 nucleotides read TGTGCTAGTGGCTCCGGACGGGGATCGGTTTACAATGAGCAGTTCTTC. This codes for CASGSGRGSVYNEQFF.

The sample holds a few counts of this clone. CDR3 loop: CASRLQVSPLHF. For the CDR3, the DNA is TGTGCCAGCAGACTACAGGTTTCACCCCTCCACTTT. V gene TRBV28 combines with J gene TRBJ1-6; TRBD1 might be the D (5 bases). V lost 6 bases, J lost 9 bases, and 9 bases lay in between. This CDR3 is built from 12 residues. CDR1 is MDHEN, CDR2 SYDVKM, per germline.

The J gene is TRBJ1-5, the V gene TRBV6-1, with 8 bases aligning to TRBD1. CDR1 is MNHNS, CDR2 SASEGT, per germline. CDR3 length: 14 residues. Trimming removed 3 bases from V and 4 bases from J; junction bases left unmatched: 2. Here the CDR3 DNA reads TGTGCCAGCAGTGACAGGGGGCTGAATCAGCCCCAGCATTTT. Its protein product is CASSDRGLNQPQHF.